The present T cell receptor (beta chain) was sequenced within a study of preoperative IRX-2 immunotherapy in early breast cancer. The CDR3 loop spans 15 amino acids. Germline-derived CDR1 and CDR2 are SGHTA and FQGNSA. The V and J ends lost 2 bases and 8 bases, in that order; junction bases with no gene match: 8. Treatment: preoperative locoregional IRX-2 cytokine immunotherapy. The method was immunoSEQ multiplex PCR; TCRdb's version includes in-frame clones alone and lacks a portion of them. The table includes about 62,000 clones, 94% detected once. This receptor was identified in a human donor with breast cancer. The rearrangement uses TRBV7-2 and TRBJ1-4; 7 bases line up with TRBD1. Sampling was performed from a patient treated with IRX-2 immunotherapy. The CDR3, as DNA: TGTGCCAGCAGCTTAATGGGACAGCGAGGCGAAAAACTGTTTTTT. This codes for CASSLMGQRGEKLFF.